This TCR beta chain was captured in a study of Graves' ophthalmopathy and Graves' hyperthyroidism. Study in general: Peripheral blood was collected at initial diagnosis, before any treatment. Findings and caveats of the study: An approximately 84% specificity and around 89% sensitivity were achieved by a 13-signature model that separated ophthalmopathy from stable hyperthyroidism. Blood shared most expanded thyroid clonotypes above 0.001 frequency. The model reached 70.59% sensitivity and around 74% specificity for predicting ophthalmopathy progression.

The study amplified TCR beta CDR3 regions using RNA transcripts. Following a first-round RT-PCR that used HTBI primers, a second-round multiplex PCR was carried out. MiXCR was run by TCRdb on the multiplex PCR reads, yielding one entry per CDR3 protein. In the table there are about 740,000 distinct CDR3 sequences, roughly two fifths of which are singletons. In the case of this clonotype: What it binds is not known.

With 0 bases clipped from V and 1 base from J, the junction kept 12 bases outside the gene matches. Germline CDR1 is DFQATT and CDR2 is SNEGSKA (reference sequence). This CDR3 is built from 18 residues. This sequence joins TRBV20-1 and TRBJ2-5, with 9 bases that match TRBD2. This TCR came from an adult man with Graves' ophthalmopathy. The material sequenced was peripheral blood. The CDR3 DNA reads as TGCAGTGCTAGAGATATGACTTCCGGCGGGGGGGGCCAAGAGACCCAGTACTTC. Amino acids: CSARDMTSGGGGQETQYF.